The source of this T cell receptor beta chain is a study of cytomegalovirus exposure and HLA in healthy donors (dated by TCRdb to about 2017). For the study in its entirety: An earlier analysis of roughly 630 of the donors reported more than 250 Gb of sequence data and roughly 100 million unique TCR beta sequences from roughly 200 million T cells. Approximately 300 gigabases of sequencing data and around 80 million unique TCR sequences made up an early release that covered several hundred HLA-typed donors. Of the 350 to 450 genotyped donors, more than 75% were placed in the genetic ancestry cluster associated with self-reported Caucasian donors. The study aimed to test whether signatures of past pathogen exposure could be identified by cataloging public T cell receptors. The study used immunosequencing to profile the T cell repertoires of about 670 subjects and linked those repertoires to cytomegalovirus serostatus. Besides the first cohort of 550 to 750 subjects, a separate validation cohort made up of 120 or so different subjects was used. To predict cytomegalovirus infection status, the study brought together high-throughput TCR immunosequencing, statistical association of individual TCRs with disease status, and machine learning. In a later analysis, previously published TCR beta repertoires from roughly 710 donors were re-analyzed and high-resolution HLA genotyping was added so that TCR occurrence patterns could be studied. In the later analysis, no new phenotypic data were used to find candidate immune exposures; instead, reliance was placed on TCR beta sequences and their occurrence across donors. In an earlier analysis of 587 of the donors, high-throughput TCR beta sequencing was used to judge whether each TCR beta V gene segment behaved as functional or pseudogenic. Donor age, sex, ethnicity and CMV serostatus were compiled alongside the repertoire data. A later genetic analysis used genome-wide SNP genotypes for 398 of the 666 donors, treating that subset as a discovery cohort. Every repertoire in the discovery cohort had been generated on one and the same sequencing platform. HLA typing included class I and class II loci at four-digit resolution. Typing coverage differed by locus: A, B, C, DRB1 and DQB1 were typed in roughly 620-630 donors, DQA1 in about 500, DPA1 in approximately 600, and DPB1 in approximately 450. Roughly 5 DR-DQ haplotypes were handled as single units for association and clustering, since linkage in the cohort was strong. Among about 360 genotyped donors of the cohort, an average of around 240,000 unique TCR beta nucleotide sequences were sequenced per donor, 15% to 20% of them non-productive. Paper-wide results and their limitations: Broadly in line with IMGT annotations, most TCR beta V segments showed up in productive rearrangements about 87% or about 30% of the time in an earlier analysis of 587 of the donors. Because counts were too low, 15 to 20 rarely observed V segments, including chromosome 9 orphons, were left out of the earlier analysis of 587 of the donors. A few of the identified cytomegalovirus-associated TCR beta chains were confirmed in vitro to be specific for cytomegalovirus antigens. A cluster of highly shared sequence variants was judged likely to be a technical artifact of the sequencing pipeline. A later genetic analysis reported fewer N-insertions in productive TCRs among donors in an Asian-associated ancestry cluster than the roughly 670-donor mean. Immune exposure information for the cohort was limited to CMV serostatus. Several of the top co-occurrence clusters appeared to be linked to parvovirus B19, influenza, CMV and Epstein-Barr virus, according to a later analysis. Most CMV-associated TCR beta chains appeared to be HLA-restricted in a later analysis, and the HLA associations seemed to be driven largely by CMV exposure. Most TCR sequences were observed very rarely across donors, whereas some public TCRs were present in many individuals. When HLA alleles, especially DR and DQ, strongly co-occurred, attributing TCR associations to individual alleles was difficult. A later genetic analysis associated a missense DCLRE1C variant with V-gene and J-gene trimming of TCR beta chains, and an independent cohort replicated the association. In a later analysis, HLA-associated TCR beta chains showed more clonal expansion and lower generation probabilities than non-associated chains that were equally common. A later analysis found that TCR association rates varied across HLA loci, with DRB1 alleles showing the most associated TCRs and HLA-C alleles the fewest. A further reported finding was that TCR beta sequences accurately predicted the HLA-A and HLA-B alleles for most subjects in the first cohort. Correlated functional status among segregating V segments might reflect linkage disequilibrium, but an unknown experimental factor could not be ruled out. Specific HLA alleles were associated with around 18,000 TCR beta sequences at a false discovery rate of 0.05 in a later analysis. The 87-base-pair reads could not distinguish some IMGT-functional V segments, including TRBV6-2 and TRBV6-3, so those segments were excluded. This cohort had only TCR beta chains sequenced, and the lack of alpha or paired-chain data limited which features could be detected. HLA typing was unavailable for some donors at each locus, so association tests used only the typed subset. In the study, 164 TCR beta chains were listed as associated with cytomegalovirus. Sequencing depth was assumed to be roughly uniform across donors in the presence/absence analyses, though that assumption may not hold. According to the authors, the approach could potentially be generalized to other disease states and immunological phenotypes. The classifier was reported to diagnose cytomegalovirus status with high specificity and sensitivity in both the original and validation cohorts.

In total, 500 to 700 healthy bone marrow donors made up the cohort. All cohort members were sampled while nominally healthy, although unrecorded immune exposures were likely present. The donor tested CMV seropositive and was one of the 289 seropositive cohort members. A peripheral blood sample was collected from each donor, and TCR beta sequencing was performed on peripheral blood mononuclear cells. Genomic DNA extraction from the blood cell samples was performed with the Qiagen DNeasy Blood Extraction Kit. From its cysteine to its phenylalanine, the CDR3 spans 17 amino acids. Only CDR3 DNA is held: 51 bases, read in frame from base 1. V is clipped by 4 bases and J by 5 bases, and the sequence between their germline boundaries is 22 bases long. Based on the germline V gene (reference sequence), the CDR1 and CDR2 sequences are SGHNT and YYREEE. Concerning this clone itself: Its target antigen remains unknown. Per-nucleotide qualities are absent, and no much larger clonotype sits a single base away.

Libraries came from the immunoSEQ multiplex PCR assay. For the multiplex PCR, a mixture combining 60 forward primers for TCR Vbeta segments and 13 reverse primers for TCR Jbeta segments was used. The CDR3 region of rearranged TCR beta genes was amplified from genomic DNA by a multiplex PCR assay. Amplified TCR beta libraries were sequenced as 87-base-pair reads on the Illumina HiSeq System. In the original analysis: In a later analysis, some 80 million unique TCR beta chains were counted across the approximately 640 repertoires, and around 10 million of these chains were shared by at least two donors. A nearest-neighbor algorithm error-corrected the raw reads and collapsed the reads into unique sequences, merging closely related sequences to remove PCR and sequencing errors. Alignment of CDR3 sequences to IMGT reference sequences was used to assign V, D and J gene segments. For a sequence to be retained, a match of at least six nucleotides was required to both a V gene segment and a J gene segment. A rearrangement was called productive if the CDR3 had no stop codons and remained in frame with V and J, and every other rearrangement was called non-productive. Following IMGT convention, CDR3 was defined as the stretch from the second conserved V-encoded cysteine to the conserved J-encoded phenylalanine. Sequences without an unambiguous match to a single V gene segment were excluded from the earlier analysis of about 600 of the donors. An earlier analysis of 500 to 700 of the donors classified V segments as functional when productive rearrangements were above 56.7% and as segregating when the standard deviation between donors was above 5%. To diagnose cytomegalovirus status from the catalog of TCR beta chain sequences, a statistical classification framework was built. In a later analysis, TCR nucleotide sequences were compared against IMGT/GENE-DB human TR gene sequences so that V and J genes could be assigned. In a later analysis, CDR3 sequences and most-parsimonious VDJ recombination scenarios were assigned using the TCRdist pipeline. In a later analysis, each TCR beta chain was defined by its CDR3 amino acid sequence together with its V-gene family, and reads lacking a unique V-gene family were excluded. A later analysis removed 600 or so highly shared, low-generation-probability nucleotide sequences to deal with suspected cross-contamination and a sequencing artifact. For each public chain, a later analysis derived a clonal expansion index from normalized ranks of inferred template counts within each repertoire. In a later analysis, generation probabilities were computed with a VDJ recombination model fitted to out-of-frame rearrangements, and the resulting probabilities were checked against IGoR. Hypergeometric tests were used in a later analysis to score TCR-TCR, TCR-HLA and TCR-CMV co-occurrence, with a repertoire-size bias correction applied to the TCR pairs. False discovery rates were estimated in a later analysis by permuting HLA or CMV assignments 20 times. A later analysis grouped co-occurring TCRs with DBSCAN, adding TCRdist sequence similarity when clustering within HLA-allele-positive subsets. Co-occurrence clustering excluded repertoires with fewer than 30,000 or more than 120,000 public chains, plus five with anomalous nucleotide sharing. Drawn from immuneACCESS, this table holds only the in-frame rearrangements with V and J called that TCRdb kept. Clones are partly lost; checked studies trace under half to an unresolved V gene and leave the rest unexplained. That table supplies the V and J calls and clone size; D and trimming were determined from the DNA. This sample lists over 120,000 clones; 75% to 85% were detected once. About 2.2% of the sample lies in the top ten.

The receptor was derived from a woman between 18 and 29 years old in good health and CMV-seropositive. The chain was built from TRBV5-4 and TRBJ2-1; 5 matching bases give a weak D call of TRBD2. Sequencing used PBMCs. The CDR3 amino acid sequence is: CASSAPLLGMGDNEQFF. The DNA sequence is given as TGTGCCAGCAGCGCCCCTTTACTAGGGATGGGAGACAATGAGCAGTTCTTC.